The T cell receptor (beta chain) described here comes from a study of blood T cell repertoires in COVID-19. Study-level information: Some COVID-19 samples were acute and others convalescent; all came from the United States, Italy and Spain. PBMCs, B-cell-depleted T cells, or T cells provided the cDNA or gDNA that made up the material.

Germline V gene lookup returns CDR1 MGHRA and CDR2 YSYEKL. Trimming removed 0 bases at V and 3 bases at J, with 18 bases between. The CDR3 spans 18 residues. Per the original data handling: Amplified reference gene primers provided the basis for estimating nucleated cell counts. Generated by immunoSEQ multiplex PCR, the TCRdb table keeps only in-frame clones and is missing some. For V, J and clone size, that table is used; D and trimming come from the DNA. The table has just over 150,000 clones, about 80% seen once; the top ten hold 22%. The TCR sequence derives from a woman of 80 years or more with acute or convalescent COVID-19. The chain uses TRBV4-1 and TRBJ1-3; D remains ambiguous. The sample taken for sequencing was peripheral blood. CDR3 bases: TGCGCCAGCAGCCAAGAGACCCGGGAAACTACGCTTGGAAACACCATATATTTT. Translation gives CASSQETRETTLGNTIYF.